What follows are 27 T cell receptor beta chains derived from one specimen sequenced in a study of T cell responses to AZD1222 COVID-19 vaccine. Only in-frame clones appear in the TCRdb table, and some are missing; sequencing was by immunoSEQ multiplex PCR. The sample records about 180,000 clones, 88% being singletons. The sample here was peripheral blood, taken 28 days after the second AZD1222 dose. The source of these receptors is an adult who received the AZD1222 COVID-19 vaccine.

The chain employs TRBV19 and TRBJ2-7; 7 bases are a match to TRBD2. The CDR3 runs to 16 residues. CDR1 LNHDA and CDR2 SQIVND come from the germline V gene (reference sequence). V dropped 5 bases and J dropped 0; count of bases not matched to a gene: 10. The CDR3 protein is CASSPGRAGSSYEQYF. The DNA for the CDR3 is TGTGCCAGTAGTCCAGGGCGAGCGGGAAGCTCCTACGAGCAGTACTTC. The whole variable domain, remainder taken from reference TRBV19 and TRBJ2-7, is DGGITQSPKYLFRKEGQNVTLSCEQNLNHDAMYWYRQDPGQGLRLIYYSQIVNDFQKGDIAEGYSVSREKKESFPLTVTSAQKNPTAFYLCASSPGRAGSSYEQYFGPGTRLTVT.

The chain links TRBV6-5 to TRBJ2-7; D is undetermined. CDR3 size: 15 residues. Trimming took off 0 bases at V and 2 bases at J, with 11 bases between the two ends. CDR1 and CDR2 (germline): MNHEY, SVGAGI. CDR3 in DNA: TGTGCCAGCAGTTACTCCTTTGCAGGCACCTACGAGCAGTACTTC. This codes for CASSYSFAGTYEQYF.

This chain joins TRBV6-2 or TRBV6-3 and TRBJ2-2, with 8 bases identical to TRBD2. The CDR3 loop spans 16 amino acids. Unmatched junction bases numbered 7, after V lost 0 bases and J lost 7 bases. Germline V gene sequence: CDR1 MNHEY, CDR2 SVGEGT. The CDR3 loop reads CASSYSPGGPSGELFF. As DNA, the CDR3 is TGTGCCAGCAGTTACTCACCGGGAGGGCCTAGCGGGGAGCTGTTTTTT.

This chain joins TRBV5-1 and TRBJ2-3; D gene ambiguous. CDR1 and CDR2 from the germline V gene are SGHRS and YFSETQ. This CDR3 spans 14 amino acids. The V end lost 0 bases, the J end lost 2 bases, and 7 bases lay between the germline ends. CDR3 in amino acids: CASSLDIFTDTQYF. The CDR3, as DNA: TGCGCCAGCAGCTTGGACATTTTCACAGATACGCAGTATTTT.

The CDR3 sequence is CASSLVGRNSGNTIYF. DNA of the CDR3: TGTGCCAGCAGCTTGGTGGGCAGGAACTCTGGAAACACCATATATTTT. This chain links TRBV5-6 with TRBJ1-3; unclear D gene. V was shortened by 0 bases and J by 0 bases, with 10 bases between the two germline ends. CDR3 length: 16 amino acids. CDR1 and CDR2 (germline): SGHDT, YYEEEE. Looking up the rest from reference TRBV5-6 and TRBJ1-3 gives the full variable domain: DAGVTQSPTHLIKTRGQQVTLRCSPKSGHDTVSWYQQALGQGPQFIFQYYEEEERQRGNFPDRFSGHQFPNYSSELNVNALLLGDSALYLCASSLVGRNSGNTIYFGEGSWLTVV.

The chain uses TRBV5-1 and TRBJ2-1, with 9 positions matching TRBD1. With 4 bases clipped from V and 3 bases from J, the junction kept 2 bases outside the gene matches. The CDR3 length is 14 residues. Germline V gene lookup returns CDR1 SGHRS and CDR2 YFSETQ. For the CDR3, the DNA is TGCGCCAGCAGCCGGGACAGGGTCTACAATGAGCAGTTCTTC. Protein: CASSRDRVYNEQFF.

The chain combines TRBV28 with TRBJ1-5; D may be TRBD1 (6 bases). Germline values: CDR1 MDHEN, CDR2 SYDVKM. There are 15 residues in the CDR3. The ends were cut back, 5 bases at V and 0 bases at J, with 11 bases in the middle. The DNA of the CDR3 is TGTGCCAGCAGTCCCCAGACAGGTAGCAATCAGCCCCAGCATTTT. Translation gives CASSPQTGSNQPQHF.

The CDR3 DNA is TGTGCCAGCAGTTTTCAGAGCAATCAGCCCCAGCATTTT. As protein: CASSFQSNQPQHF. V gene TRBV27 combines with J gene TRBJ1-5; D unclear. The germline CDR1 and CDR2 sequences are MNHEY and SMNVEV (reference sequence). Trimming took 3 bases from V and 1 from J, leaving 4 bases between them. There are 13 residues in the CDR3.

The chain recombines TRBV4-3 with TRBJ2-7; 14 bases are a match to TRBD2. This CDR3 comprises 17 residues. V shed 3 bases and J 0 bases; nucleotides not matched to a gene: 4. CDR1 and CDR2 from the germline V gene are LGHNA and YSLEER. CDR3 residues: CASSQDGTSGSSYEQYF. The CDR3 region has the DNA TGCGCCAGCAGCCAGGACGGGACTAGCGGGAGCTCCTACGAGCAGTACTTC.

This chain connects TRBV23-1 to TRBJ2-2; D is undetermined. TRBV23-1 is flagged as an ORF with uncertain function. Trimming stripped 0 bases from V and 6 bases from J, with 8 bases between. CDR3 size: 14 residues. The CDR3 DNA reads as TGCGCCAGCAGTCAATCTCCCGCGGCCGGGGAGCTGTTTTTT. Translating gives CASSQSPAAGELFF.

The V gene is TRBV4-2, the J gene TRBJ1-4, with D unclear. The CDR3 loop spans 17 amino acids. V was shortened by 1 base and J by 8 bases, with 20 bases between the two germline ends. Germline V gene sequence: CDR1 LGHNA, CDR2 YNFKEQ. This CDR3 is CASSQASVVAGGEKLFF. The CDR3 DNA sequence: TGTGCCAGCAGCCAAGCCTCGGTCGTTGCAGGCGGAGAAAAACTGTTTTTT.

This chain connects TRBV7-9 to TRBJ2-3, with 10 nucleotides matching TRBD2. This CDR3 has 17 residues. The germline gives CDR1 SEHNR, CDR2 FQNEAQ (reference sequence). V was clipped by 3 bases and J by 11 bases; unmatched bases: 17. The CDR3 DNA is TGTGCCAGCAGCTTGGGAGCGGGAGGGCCCTCCTACCCCATGCAGTATTTT. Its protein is CASSLGAGGPSYPMQYF.

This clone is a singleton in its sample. CDR3 in DNA: TGTGCCAGCAGCTTGGGACTAGCGGGAGGGTACGAGCAGTACTTC. This encodes CASSLGLAGGYEQYF. V usage is TRBV5-6 and J usage is TRBJ2-7, with 14 bases fitting TRBD2. Germline V gene lookup returns CDR1 SGHDT and CDR2 YYEEEE. The CDR3 has 15 amino acids. With 0 bases clipped from V and 4 bases from J, the junction kept 0 bases outside the gene matches.

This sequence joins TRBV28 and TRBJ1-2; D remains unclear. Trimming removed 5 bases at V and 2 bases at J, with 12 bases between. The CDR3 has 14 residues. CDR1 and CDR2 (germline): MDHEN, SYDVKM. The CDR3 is CASSPVRANYGYTF. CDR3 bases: TGTGCCAGCAGTCCGGTCCGCGCGAACTATGGCTACACCTTC.

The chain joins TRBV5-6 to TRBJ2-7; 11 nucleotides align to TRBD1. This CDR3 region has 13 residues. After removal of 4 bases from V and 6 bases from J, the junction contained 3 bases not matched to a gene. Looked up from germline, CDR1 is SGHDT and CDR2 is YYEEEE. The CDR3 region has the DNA TGTGCCAGCAGCGGGACAGGGGGAGGCGAGCAGTACTTC. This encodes CASSGTGGGEQYF.

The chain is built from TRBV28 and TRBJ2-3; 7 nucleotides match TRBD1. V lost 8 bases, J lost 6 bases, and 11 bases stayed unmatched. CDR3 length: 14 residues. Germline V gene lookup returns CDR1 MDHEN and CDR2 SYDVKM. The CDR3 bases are TGTGCCAGCGTGGTGGGGGACAGACCTGATACGCAGTATTTT. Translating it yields CASVVGDRPDTQYF.

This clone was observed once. Written as DNA, the CDR3 is TGTGCCAGCAGGTCCACAGGGGGACCATATGGCTACACCTTC. Encoded protein: CASRSTGGPYGYTF. The chain uses TRBV5-5 and TRBJ1-2; 8 nucleotides match TRBD1. Looked up from germline, CDR1 is SGHKS and CDR2 is YYEKEE (reference sequence). V was clipped by 5 bases and J by 5 bases; unmatched bases: 8. This CDR3 spans 14 amino acids.

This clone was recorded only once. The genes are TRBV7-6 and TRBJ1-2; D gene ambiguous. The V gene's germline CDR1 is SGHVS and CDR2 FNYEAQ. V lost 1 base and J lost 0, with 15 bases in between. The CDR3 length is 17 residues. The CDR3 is CASSLEATHPTNYGYTF. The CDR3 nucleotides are TGTGCCAGCAGCTTAGAGGCAACGCACCCGACTAACTATGGCTACACCTTC.

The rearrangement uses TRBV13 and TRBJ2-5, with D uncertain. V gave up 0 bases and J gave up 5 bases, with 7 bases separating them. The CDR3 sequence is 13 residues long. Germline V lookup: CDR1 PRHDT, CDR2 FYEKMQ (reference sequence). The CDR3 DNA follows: TGTGCCAGCAGCTTAGGTGATAGGGAGACCCAGTACTTC. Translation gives CASSLGDRETQYF. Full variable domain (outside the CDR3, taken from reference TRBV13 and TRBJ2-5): AAGVIQSPRHLIKEKRETATLKCYPIPRHDTVYWYQQGPGQDPQFLISFYEKMQSDKGSIPDRFSAQQFSDYHSELNMSSLELGDSALYFCASSLGDRETQYFGPGTRLLVL.

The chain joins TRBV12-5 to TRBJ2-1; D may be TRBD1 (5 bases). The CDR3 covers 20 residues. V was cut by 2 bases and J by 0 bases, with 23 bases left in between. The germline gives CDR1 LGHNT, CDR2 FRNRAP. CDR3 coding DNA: TGTGCTAGTGGTTTGTCCCCTAGGGGTCTGATGGTGGCCTCCTACAATGAGCAGTTCTTC. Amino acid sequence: CASGLSPRGLMVASYNEQFF.

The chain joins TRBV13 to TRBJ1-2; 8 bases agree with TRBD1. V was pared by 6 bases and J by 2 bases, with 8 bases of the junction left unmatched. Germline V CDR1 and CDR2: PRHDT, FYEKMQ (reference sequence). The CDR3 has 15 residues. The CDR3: CASRRGQGRNYGYTF. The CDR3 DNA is TGTGCCAGCAGGCGCGGACAGGGCCGAAACTATGGCTACACCTTC.

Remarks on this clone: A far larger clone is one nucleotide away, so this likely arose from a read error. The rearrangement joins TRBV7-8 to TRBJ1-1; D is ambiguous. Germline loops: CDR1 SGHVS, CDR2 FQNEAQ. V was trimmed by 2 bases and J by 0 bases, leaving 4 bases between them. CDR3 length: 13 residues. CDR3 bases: TGTGCCAGCAGCTTATCAGTGAACACTGAAGCTTTCTTT. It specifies CASSLSVNTEAFF.

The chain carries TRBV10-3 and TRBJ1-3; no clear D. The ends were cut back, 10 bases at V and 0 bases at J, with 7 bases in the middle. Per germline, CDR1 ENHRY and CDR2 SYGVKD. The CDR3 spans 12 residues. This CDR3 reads CARSNSGNTIYF. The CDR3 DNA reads TGTGCCAGGTCAAACTCTGGAAACACCATATATTTT.

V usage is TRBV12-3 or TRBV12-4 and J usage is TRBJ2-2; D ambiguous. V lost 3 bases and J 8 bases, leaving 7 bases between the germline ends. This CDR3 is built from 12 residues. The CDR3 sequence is CASSFSLGELFF. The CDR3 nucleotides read TGTGCCAGCAGTTTTAGTTTGGGGGAGCTGTTTTTT.

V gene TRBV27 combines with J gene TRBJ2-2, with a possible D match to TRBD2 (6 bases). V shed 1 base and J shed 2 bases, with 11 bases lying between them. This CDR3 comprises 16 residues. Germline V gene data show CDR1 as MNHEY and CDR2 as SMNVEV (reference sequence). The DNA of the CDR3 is TGTGCCAGCAGTTTATTAGGGACTTTTAACACCGGGGAGCTGTTTTTT. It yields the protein CASSLLGTFNTGELFF.

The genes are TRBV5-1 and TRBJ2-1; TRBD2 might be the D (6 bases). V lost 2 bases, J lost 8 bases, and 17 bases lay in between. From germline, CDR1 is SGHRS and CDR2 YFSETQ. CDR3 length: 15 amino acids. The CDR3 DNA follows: TGCGCCAGCAGCTTTGGGGCTAGCGCCTTGGATGAGCAGTTCTTC. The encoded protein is CASSFGASALDEQFF.

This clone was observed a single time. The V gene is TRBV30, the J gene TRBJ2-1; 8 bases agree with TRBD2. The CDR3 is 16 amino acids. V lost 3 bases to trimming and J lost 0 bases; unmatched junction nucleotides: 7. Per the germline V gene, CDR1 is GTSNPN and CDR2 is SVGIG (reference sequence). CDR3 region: CAWRSSGLSSYNEQFF. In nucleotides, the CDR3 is TGTGCCTGGAGATCTAGCGGGTTGAGCTCCTACAATGAGCAGTTCTTC.